Detailed here is one T cell receptor (beta chain). This clone appeared a few times. Its cognate antigen has yet to be identified. Per-base qualities were not stored, and no clone one base away is much larger. The data stem from a study of graft-versus-host responses after intestinal transplantation (dated by TCRdb to about 2021). As for the study more broadly: The transplants that recipients got were multivisceral, liver-intestinal, or isolated intestinal. Anti-thymocyte globulin induction was given to all recipients, followed by maintenance tacrolimus and steroids for 2 to 4 years. After intestinal transplantation, graft-versus-host and host-versus-graft alloreactive T cell clones were followed in the graft, circulation and bone marrow using bulk TCR-beta CDR3 sequencing. Alloreactive clones were identified by sequencing pre-transplant mixed lymphocyte reaction products and comparing these products with unstimulated pre-transplant donor and recipient T cells. The cohort enrolled 20 to 30 intestinal transplant recipients including one retransplant, and a few patients lacking pretransplant specimens were excluded. A peak of at least 4% donor T cells among recipient peripheral blood mononuclear cells was the definition used for donor T cell macrochimerism. Rather than going through the commercial service, samples from a few later patients were sequenced in-house on an Illumina MiSeq and processed with MiXCR. Paper-wide results and their limitations: Early after transplant, peak levels of circulating GvH clones were found to be associated with declines in HvG clones. GvH clones were detected in recipient bone marrow, and some of these GvH clones were observed earlier in ileal mucosa or blood, consistent with an intestinal mucosal origin. The conclusions were limited by the relatively low number and heterogeneity of the intestinal transplant patients. In the allografts of patients with donor T cell macrochimerism, GvH to HvG T cell clonal ratios were high.

The sample's time point label, decoded: cells obtained before transplantation from donor or recipient. CD3+CD4+ and CD3+CD8+ populations were FACS-sorted from unstimulated pre-transplant donor and recipient cells taken from spleen or lymph nodes. The library was built by means of the immunoSEQ multiplex PCR assay. For most patients, genomic DNA was isolated with the Qiagen DNeasy Blood and Tissue Kit and sent frozen to Adaptive Biotechnologies for TCR sequencing. Adaptive Biotechnologies carried out high-throughput TCR-beta CDR3 sequencing of genomic DNA for most patients. On the study's bioinformatics: Adaptive's ImmunoSEQ software was the source of the TCR sequencing data for 15 to 20 patients, while three other patients were processed with MiXCR and VDJtools. To correct CD4 versus CD8 sorting errors, any sequence found in both subsets at a frequency ratio below 5:1 was removed. Because the origin of CDR3 nucleotide sequences shared between donor and recipient could not be assigned, those sequences were removed. To count as alloreactive, a clone needed at least 2-fold expansion over unstimulated cells and a minimum CFSE-low frequency of 0.002% (template counts) or 0.001% (read counts). Clones detected in sequenced pre-transplant spleen, lymph node, or MLR CFSE-low populations of the donor or recipient were defined as mappable. The cumulative frequency of alloreactive clones was calculated as a percentage of all sequences, weighted by copy number. In TCRdb, the immuneACCESS table is reduced to in-frame sequences with V and J assigned. These tables do not hold every clone; where another copy was compared, an unresolved V gene accounts for under half, and the others remain unexplained. From that table come the V and J calls and clone size; the DNA was used to work out D and trimming. In all, the sample holds over 90,000 clones, and 80% to 95% of those were seen once. Roughly 1% of the sample comes from the top ten.

CDR1 and CDR2 are read off the germline V gene as SGHDT and YYEEEE. At the junction V is shortened by 3 bases and J by 0 bases, with 10 bases in between. Inclusive of the bounding cysteine and phenylalanine, the CDR3 is 15 residues long. Only the CDR3 DNA is retained, 45 bases long and in frame from the first base. The clonotype was recovered from a human donor who received an intestinal transplant. This specimen was unstimulated CD8+ T cells sorted from spleen or lymph node cells, taken before intestinal transplant. The V gene is TRBV5-6 and the J gene is TRBJ1-3; the D region possibly corresponds to TRBD1 (5 bases align). The CDR3 corresponds to CASSWDGSSGNTIYF. The nucleotides are TGTGCCAGCAGCTGGGACGGGTCCTCTGGAAACACCATATATTTT.